The 5 T cell receptor beta chains reported below all come from one sample, sequenced in a study of cytotoxic CD8 clonotypes in ibrutinib-treated CLL. Sequencing was performed with immunoSEQ multiplex PCR; in TCRdb, only in-frame clones are kept and a portion is missing. Of some 22,000 clones in the sample, approximately 72% were seen once. The starting material was PBMCs, obtained before ibrutinib treatment. Receptors were obtained from a human donor with chronic lymphocytic leukemia.

The genes are TRBV27 and TRBJ2-5; the D gene could be TRBD1 or TRBD2 (6 bases each). The V end was cut by 4 bases, the J end by 7 bases, with 19 bases between. The CDR3 is made up of 15 amino acids. Germline V gene lookup returns CDR1 MNHEY and CDR2 SMNVEV (reference sequence). The CDR3: CASSYSTGGMGTQYF. CDR3 in DNA: TGTGCCAGCAGTTACTCGACAGGCGGGATGGGGACCCAGTACTTC.

The chain combines TRBV7-2 with TRBJ2-4; TRBD2 matches 7 bases. This CDR3 contains 14 residues. Looked up from germline, CDR1 is SGHTA and CDR2 is FQGNSA. V dropped 2 bases and J dropped 3; count of bases not matched to a gene: 1. The DNA of the CDR3 is TGTGCCAGCAGCTTAACGGGAGGCAAAAACATTCAGTACTTC. Translation gives CASSLTGGKNIQYF.

This rearrangement joins TRBV6-5 to TRBJ2-5; possible D gene TRBD2, 6 bases. Germline V gene lookup returns CDR1 MNHEY and CDR2 SVGAGI. The V end lost 5 bases, the J end lost 4 bases, and 8 bases lay between the germline ends. The CDR3 totals 12 residues. The CDR3 sequence is CASSGGGETQYF. The DNA of the CDR3 is TGTGCCAGCAGTGGGGGAGGAGAGACCCAGTACTTC.

The chain recombines TRBV21-1 with TRBJ1-2; the table's D call TRBD1 went unverified against the DNA. TRBV21-1 corresponds to a pseudogene. The CDR3 is 13 residues long. CDR3 nucleotides: TGTGCCAGCAGAGGGGACAGTCTGGAGGGCTACACCTTC. Amino acid sequence: CASRGDSLEGYTF.

The J gene is TRBJ2-7, the V gene TRBV27, with D perhaps matching TRBD2 (5 bases). The CDR3 has 13 residues. With 7 bases removed from V and 2 bases from J, the gap between germline ends came to 12 bases. In germline, CDR1 is MNHEY, CDR2 SMNVEV (reference sequence). The CDR3 spells CASKSGTTYEQYF. The CDR3 DNA is TGTGCCAGCAAATCGGGAACCACCTACGAGCAGTACTTC.